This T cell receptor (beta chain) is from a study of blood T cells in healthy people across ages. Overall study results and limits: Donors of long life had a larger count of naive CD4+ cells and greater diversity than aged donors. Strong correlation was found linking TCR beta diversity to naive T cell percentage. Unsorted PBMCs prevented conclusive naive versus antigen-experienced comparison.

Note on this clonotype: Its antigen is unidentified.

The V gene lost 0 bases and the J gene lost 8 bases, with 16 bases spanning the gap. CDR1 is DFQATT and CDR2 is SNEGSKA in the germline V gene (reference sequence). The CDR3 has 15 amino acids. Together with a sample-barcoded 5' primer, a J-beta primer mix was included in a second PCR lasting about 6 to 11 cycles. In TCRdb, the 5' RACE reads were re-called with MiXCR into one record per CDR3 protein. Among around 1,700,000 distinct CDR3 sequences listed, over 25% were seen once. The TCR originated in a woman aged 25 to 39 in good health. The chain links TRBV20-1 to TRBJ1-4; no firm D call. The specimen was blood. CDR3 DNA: TGCAGTGCTAGAGAAGACACCGGCGTTTTCGAAAAACTGTTTTTT. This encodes CSAREDTGVFEKLFF.